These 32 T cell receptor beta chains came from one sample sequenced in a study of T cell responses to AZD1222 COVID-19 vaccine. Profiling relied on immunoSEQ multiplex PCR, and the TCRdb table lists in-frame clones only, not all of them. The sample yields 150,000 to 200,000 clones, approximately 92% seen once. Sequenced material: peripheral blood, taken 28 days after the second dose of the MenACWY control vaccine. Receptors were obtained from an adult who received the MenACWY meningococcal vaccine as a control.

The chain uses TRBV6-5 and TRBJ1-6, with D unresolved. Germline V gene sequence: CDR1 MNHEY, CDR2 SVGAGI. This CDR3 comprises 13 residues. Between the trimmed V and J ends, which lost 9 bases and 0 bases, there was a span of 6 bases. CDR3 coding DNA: TGTGCCAGGAGTAGCTCCTATAATTCACCCCTCCACTTT. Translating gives CARSSSYNSPLHF.

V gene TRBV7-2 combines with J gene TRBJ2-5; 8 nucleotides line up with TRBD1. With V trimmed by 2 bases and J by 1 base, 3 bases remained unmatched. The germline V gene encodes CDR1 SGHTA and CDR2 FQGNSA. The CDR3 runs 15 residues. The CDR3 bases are TGTGCCAGCAGCTTATTCAGGGGGCCCCAAGAGACCCAGTACTTC. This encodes CASSLFRGPQETQYF.

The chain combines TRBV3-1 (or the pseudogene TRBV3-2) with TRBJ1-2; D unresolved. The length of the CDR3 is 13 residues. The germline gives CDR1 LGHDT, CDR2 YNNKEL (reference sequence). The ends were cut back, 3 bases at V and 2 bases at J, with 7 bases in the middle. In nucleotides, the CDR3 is TGTGCCAGCAGCCAGATAAGAAACTATGGCTACACCTTC. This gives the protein CASSQIRNYGYTF.

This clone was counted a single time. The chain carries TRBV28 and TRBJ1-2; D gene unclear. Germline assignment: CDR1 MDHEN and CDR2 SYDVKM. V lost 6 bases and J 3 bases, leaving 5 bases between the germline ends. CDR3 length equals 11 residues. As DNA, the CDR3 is TGTGCCAGCAGCCTAGACTATGGCTACACCTTC. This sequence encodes CASSLDYGYTF.

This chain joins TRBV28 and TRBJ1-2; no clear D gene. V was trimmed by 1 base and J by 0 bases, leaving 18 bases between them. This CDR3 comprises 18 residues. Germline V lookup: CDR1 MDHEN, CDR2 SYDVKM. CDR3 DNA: TGTGCCAGCAGTTTATACGGGTCCGGCGGAGCAGCTAACTATGGCTACACCTTC. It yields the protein CASSLYGSGGAANYGYTF.

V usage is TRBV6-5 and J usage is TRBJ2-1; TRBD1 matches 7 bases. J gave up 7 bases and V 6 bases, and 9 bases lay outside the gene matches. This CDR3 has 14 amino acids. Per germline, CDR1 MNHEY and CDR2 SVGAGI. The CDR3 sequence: CASSHDRVRNEQFF. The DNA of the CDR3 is TGTGCCAGCAGCCACGACAGGGTTAGGAATGAGCAGTTCTTC.

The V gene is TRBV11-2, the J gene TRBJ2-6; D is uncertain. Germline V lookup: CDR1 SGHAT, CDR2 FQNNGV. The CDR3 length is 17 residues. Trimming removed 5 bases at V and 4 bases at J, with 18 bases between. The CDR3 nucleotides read TGTGCCAGCAGCGCAACCCGCCCTAGTTCCGGGGCCAACGTCCTGACTTTC. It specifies CASSATRPSSGANVLTF.

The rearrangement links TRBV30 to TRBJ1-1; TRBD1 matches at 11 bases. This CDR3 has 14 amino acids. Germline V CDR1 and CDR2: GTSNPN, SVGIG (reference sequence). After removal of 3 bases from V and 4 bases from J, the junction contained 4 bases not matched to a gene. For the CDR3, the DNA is TGTGCCTGGAGACGGGACAGGGGGGCCACTGAAGCTTTCTTT. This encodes CAWRRDRGATEAFF.

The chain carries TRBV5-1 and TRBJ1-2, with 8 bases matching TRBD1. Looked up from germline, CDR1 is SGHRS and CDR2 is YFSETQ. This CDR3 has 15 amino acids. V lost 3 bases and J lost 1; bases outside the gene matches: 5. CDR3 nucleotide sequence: TGCGCCAGCAGCTCGGGGGACAGGAGTAACTATGGCTACACCTTC. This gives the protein CASSSGDRSNYGYTF.

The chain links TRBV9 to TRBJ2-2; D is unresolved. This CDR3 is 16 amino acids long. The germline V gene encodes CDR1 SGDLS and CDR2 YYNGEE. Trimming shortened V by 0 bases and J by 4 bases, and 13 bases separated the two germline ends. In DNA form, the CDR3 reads TGTGCCAGCAGCGTAGCTACCACCGCCGCCACCGGGGAGCTGTTTTTT. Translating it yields CASSVATTAATGELFF.

The CDR3 coding sequence is TGTGCCAGCAGCCGGGGGCTGTCCTCCTACGAGCAGTACTTC. This gives the protein CASSRGLSSYEQYF. V usage is TRBV2 and J usage is TRBJ2-7; D tentatively fits TRBD1 or TRBD2 (6 bases each). Trimming left V 6 bases short and J 0 bases short, with 12 bases between. From germline, CDR1 is SNHLY and CDR2 FYNNEI. This CDR3 has 14 residues.

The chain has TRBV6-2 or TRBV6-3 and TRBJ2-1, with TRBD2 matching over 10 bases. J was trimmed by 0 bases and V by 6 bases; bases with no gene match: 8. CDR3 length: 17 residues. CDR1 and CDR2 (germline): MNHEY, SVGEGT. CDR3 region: CASRYPASGSSYNEQFF. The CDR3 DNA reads TGTGCCAGCAGGTACCCAGCTAGCGGGAGCTCCTACAATGAGCAGTTCTTC.

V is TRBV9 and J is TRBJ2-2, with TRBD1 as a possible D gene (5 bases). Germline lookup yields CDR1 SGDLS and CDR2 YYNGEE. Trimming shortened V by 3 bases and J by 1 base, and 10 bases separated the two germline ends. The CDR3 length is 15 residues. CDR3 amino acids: CASSEGSRNTGELFF. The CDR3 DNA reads TGTGCCAGCAGCGAGGGGTCACGGAACACCGGGGAGCTGTTTTTT. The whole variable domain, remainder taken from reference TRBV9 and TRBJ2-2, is DSGVTQTPKHLITATGQRVTLRCSPRSGDLSVYWYQQSLDQGLQFLIQYYNGEERAKGNILERFSAQQFPDLHSELNLSSLELGDSALYFCASSEGSRNTGELFFGEGSRLTVL.

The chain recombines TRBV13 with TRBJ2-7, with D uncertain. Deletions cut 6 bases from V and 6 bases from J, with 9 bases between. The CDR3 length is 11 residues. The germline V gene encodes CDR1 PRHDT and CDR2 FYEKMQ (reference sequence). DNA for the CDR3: TGTGCCAGCAGTTCGGAACTCGAGCAGTACTTC. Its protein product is CASSSELEQYF.

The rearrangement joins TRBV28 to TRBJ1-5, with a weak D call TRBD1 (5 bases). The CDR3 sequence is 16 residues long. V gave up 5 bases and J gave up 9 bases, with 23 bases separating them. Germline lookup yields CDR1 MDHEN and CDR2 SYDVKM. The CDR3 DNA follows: TGTGCCAGCAGTGGGATCCGGGACGGTGAACCCCCGCCCCAGCATTTT. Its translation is CASSGIRDGEPPPQHF.

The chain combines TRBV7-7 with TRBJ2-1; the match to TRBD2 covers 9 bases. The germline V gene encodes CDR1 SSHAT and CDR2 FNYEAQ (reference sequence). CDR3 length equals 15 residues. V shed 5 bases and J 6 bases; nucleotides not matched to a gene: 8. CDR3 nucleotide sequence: TGTGCCAGCAGCCAGGGACTAGCAGGTGGCAATGAGCAGTTCTTC. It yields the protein CASSQGLAGGNEQFF.

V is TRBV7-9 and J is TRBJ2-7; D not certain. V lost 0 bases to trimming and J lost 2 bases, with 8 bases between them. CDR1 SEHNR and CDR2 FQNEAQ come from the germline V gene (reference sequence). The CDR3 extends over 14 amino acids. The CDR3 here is CASSLANTPYEQYF. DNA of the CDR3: TGTGCCAGCAGCTTAGCTAACACCCCCTACGAGCAGTACTTC.

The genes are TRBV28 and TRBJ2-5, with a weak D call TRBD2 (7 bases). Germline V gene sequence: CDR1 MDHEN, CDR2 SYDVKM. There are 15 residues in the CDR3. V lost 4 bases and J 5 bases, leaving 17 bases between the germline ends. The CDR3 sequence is CASSSLAGAGETQYF. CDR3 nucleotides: TGTGCCAGCAGTTCCCTCGCGGGGGCAGGGGAGACCCAGTACTTC.

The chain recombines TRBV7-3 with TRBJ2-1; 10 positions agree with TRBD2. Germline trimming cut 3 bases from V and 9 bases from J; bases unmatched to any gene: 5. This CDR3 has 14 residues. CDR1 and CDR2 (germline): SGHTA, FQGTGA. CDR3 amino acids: CASSFGLAVGEQFF. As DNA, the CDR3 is TGTGCCAGCAGCTTTGGACTAGCGGTGGGTGAGCAGTTCTTC.

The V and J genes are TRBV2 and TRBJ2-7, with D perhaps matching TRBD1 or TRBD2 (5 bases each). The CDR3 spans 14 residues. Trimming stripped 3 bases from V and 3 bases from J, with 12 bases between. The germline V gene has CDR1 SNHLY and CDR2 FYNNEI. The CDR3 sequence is CASSEGVMIYEQYF. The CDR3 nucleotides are TGTGCCAGCAGTGAGGGGGTAATGATCTACGAGCAGTACTTC.

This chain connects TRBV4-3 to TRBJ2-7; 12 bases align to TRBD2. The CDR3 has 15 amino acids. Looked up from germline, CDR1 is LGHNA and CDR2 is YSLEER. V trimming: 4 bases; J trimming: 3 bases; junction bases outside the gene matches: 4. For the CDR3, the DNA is TGCGCCAGCAGCCCGAGACTAGCGGGGGACTACGAGCAGTACTTC. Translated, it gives CASSPRLAGDYEQYF.

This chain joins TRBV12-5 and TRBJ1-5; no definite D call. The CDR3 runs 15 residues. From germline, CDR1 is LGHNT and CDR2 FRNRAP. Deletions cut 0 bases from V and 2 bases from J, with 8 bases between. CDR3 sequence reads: CASGLVAEGNQPQHF. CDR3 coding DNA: TGTGCTAGTGGTTTGGTTGCGGAGGGCAATCAGCCCCAGCATTTT.

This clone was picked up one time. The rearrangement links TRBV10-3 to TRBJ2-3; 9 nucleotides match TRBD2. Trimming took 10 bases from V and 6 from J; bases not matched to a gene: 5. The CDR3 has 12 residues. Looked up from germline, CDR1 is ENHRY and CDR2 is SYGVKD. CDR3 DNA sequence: TGTGCCAGTAGCGGGAGTACGGATACGCAGTATTTT. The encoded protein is CASSGSTDTQYF.

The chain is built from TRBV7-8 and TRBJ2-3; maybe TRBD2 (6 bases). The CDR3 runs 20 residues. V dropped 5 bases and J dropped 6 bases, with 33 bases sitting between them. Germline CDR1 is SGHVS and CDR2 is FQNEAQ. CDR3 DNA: TGTGCCAGCAGCCCATATAGAGTGGCGGGGCCGGTAGCACGGAGCGATACGCAGTATTTT. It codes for CASSPYRVAGPVARSDTQYF.

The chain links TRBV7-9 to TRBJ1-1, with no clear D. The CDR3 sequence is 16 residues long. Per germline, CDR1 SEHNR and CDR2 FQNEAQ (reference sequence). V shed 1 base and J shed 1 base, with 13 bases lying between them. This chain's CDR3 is CASSLERAAENTEAFF. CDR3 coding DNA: TGTGCCAGCAGCTTAGAAAGGGCAGCGGAGAACACTGAAGCTTTCTTT.

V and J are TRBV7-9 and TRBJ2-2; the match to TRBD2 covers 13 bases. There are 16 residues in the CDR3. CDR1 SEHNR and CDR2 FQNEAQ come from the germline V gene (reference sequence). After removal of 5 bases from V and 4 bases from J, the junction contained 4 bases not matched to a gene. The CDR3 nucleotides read TGTGCCAGCAGCCCGACTAGCGGGAGGACCACCGGGGAGCTGTTTTTT. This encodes CASSPTSGRTTGELFF.

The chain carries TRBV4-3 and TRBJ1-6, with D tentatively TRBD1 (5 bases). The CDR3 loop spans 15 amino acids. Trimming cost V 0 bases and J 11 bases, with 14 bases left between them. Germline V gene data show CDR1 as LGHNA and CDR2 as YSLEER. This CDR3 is CASSQEGVGLTPLHF. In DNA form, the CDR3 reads TGCGCCAGCAGCCAAGAGGGGGTGGGGTTAACACCCCTCCACTTT.

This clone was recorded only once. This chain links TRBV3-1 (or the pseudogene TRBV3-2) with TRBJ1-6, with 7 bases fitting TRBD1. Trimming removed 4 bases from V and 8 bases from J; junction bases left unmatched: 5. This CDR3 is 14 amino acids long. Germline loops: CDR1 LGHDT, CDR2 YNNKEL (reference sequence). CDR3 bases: TGTGCCAGCAGCCCCCAGGGGGGGTATTCACCCCTCCACTTT. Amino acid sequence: CASSPQGGYSPLHF.

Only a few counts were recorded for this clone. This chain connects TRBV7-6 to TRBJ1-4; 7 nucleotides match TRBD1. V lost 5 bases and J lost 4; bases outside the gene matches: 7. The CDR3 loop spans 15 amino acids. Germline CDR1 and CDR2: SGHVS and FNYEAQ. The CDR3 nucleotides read TGTGCCAGCAGCCCTGGGACAGCACGTAATGAAAAACTGTTTTTT. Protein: CASSPGTARNEKLFF.

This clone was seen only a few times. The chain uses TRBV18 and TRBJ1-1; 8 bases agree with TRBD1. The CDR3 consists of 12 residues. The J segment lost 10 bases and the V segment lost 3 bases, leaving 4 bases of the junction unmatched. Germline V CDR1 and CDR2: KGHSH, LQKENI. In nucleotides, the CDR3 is TGTGCCAGCTCACCCGTTACAGGGGGAGCTTTCTTT. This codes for CASSPVTGGAFF.

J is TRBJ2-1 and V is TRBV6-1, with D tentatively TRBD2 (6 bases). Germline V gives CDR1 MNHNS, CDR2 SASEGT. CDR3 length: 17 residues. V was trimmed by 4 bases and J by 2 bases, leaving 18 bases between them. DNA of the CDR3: TGTGCCAGCAGTGCTGGCCGAGGGACTTACGCCTACAATGAGCAGTTCTTC. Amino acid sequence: CASSAGRGTYAYNEQFF.

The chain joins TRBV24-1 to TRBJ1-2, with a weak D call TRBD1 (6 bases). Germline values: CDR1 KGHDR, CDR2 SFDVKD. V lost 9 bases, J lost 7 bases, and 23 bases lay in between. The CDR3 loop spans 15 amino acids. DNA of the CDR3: TGTGCCACCTGGTCCGTTGGGGGCGCGTTGGGTGGCTACACCTTC. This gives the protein CATWSVGGALGGYTF.